This TCR beta chain was observed in a study of cytomegalovirus exposure and HLA in healthy donors. Among the roughly 120 subjects of the validation cohort, separate from the approximately 660-subject first cohort, were the donors. Per germline, CDR1 MNHNS and CDR2 SASEGT. The CDR3 covers 15 residues. V was pared by 6 bases and J by 3 bases, with 11 bases of the junction left unmatched. Profiling relied on immunoSEQ multiplex PCR, and the TCRdb table lists in-frame clones only, not all of them. Of hundreds of thousands of clones listed, approximately 83% were seen once; the top ten hold roughly an eighth.

Sequences were obtained from PBMCs. The sequence derives from a woman in her twenties or thirties in good health and CMV-seropositive. This sequence joins TRBV6-1 and TRBJ2-7; 7 nucleotides align to TRBD1. The CDR3 DNA sequence: TGTGCCAGCAGCCCCTATAGGGCAGGGGGCTACGAGCAGTACTTC. This encodes CASSPYRAGGYEQYF.